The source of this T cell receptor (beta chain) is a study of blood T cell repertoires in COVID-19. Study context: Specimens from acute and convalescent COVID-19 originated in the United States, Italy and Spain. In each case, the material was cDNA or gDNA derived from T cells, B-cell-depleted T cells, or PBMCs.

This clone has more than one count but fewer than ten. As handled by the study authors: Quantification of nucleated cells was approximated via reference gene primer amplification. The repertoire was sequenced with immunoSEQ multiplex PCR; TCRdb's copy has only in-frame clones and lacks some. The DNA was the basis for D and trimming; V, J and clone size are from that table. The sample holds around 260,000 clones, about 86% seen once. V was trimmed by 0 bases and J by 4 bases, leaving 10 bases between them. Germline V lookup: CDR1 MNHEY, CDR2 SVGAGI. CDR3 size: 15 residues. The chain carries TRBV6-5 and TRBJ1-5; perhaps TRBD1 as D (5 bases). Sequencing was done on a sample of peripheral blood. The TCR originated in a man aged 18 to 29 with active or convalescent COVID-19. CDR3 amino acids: CASSYSTVGNQPQHF. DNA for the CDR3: TGTGCCAGCAGTTACTCGACAGTAGGGAATCAGCCCCAGCATTTT.